This T cell receptor beta chain emerged from a study of OX40 agonist ivuxolimab in advanced cancers. Study-wide context: Ivuxolimab, which targeted the costimulatory receptor OX40 (CD134), was an agonistic, fully human IgG2 monoclonal antibody. Peripheral TCRbeta sequencing was intended to test whether TCR sequence diversity was altered and clonal T-cell expansion was caused by ivuxolimab. Intravenous ivuxolimab was administered to patients every 2 weeks at six dose levels: 0.01, 0.1, 0.3, 1.5, 3 and 10 mg/kg. Partial responses occurred in three dose-escalation patients: two with cutaneous melanoma and one with hepatocellular carcinoma. In the dose-escalation cohort, about four fifths of patients were male, and the mean age was 60 years with a range of about 23 to 79. Of the approximately 50 dose-escalation patients, hepatocellular carcinoma was present in roughly 19, melanoma in roughly 15, renal cell carcinoma in 9 and head and neck cancer in 9. The monotherapy dose-escalation portion (N = 52 patients) of the phase I ivuxolimab trial is reported in the paper. Patients were allowed to have had prior anti-PD-1, anti-PD-L1 or anti-CTLA-4 therapy, and more than 35% of the dose-escalation patients had been treated with checkpoint inhibitors. The investigation overall reported the following: Low levels of normalized T-cell clonal expansion were also seen in some patients who did not respond. In partial responders in the 0.1-3.0 mg/kg groups, normalized peripheral clonal expansion was found to be among the lowest, especially among CD8+ T cells. After ivuxolimab, expanded clones were on average more numerous among CD8+ T cells than among CD4+ T cells. The antigen specificity of the clonally expanded peripheral T cells was not determined. At doses of 0.1 to 3.0 mg/kg, clonal expansion of both CD4+ and CD8+ T cells in blood was seen between baseline and week 6.

Concerning this clone: What antigen it recognizes has not been identified. Qualities for individual bases were not recorded, and no much larger clone is one base off.

Patients with a history of autoimmune disease or receiving systemic immunosuppression were excluded from the trial. Peripheral blood for TCR sequencing was drawn from every dose cohort at baseline, at cycle 4 day 1 and at cycle 7 day 1. The samples were drawn from a first-in-human, open-label, multicenter phase I dose-escalation trial of ivuxolimab. The trial enrolled adults with locally advanced or metastatic head and neck squamous cell, hepatocellular, melanoma or renal cell carcinoma. CD4+ and CD8+ T cells were sorted separately from peripheral blood before TCR sequencing. Genomic DNA was extracted from sorted cells for sequencing of the TCRbeta CDR3 region. The immunoSEQ Assay was used for sequencing of TCRbeta CDR3 regions. TCRdb holds this immuneACCESS table with in-frame rearrangements only. Some clones are missing; in checked studies, unresolved V genes explain under half, and the rest has no known cause. The sample table contains tens of thousands of clones; only one count was recorded for 75% to 90% of them. The ten biggest clones cover nearly 0.55% of the sample.

This specimen was CD4+ or CD8+ T cells sorted from blood, taken in a trial of the OX40 agonist ivuxolimab. The TCR originated in an adult with an advanced solid tumor such as melanoma, head and neck, liver or kidney cancer.

The CDR3: CASSEILGARNEQFF. The nucleotide sequence is given as TGCGCCAGCAGTGAGATACTGGGGGCTAGGAATGAGCAGTTCTTC. The chain is made from TRBV10-1 and TRBJ2-1; tentative D gene TRBD1, with 6 bases matching. The CDR3 starts with the cysteine, ends with the phenylalanine, and has 15 residues. Only the CDR3 portion is preserved as DNA: 45 bases, with reading frame beginning at the first base. Relative to germline, V is 2 bases shorter and J is 7 bases shorter, with 15 bases between their ends. CDR1 is given as WNHNN and CDR2 as SYGVQD, both from the germline V gene (reference sequence).